This is a list of T cell receptor beta chains from one sample in a study of a mutant IDH1 vaccine in newly diagnosed glioma. What these receptors recognize is not known. TCRdb keeps only in-frame clones here, not all; method: immunoSEQ multiplex PCR. The sample contains about 27,000 clones, less than 90% of which appear only once. Sequenced here: PBMCs, sampled from a glioma patient whose treatment included an IDH1 peptide vaccine. These receptors were taken from a man aged 25-45 years with glioma. CDR3s include the opening cysteine and the closing phenylalanine or tryptophan. D genes are given only for firm matches. The size entry is marked missing in some rows and otherwise reads once, few, many or a size class.

V: TRBV6-1
J: TRBJ2-3
size: .
D: .
DNA: TGTGCCAGCAGCCGTATACTCACAGATACGCAGTATTTT
CDR3: CASSRILTDTQYF

V: TRBV28
J: TRBJ1-1
size: few
D: .
DNA: TGTGCCAGCAGAAGTCTCGGATTCACTGAAGCTTTCTTT
CDR3: CASRSLGFTEAFF

V: TRBV5-1
J: TRBJ2-7
size: once
D: TRBD2
DNA: TGCGCCAGCAGCTTGATGGGCGCGGGAGGTGGCGAGCAGTACTTC
CDR3: CASSLMGAGGGEQYF

V: TRBV29-1
J: TRBJ1-1
size: .
D: .
DNA: TGCAGCGTAGGAGGGCAGCCGTTCGCTTTCTTT
CDR3: CSVGGQPFAFF

V: TRBV6-5
J: TRBJ2-5
size: .
D: .
DNA: TGTGCCAGCAGTCGGACTGTTCAAGAGACCCAGTACTTC
CDR3: CASSRTVQETQYF

V: TRBV9
J: TRBJ2-3
size: .
D: TRBD2
DNA: TGTGCCAGCAGCTCCAGACTAGCGGGGACTGGGGATACGCAGTATTTT
CDR3: CASSSRLAGTGDTQYF

V: TRBV30
J: TRBJ2-7
size: .
D: TRBD1
DNA: TGTGCCTGGAGCAAGGGACAGTTTACCTACGAGCAGTACTTC
CDR3: CAWSKGQFTYEQYF

V: TRBV5-1
J: TRBJ2-7
size: once
D: TRBD1
DNA: TGCGCCAGCAGCTTGGATTCAGGGGGCTACGAGCAGTACTTC
CDR3: CASSLDSGGYEQYF

V: TRBV19
J: TRBJ1-6
size: .
D: TRBD1
DNA: TGTGCCAGTAGAGACAGGGTGAACTATAATTCACCCCTCCACTTT
CDR3: CASRDRVNYNSPLHF

V: TRBV5-1
J: TRBJ2-7
size: .
D: .
DNA: TGCGCCAGCAGCTTGGAGGGCAGTTCGGTGCAGTACTTC
CDR3: CASSLEGSSVQYF

V: TRBV7-8
J: TRBJ2-3
size: .
D: .
DNA: TGTGCCAGCAGCTTAGCGCAAGGTTATACGCAGTATTTT
CDR3: CASSLAQGYTQYF

V: TRBV7-8
J: TRBJ1-4
size: .
D: TRBD1
DNA: TGTGCCAGCAGGCCGACAGGGGGCAACGAAAAACTGTTTTTT
CDR3: CASRPTGGNEKLFF

V: TRBV7-9
J: TRBJ2-7
size: .
D: .
DNA: TGTGCCAGCAGCCCCGGGGCAGGGGTGGTCGAGCAGTACTTC
CDR3: CASSPGAGVVEQYF

V: TRBV15
J: TRBJ2-7
size: .
D: TRBD1
DNA: TGTGCCACCAGCCGTACGGGACAGGGCTACGAGCAGTACTTC
CDR3: CATSRTGQGYEQYF

V: TRBV11-2
J: TRBJ1-1
size: few
D: .
DNA: TGTGCCAGCAGCTTCCGGGATTTGAACACTGAAGCTTTCTTT
CDR3: CASSFRDLNTEAFF

V: TRBV5-1
J: TRBJ2-3
size: few
D: .
DNA: TGCGCCAGCAGTCTCGACAGTGGCACAGATACGCAGTATTTT
CDR3: CASSLDSGTDTQYF